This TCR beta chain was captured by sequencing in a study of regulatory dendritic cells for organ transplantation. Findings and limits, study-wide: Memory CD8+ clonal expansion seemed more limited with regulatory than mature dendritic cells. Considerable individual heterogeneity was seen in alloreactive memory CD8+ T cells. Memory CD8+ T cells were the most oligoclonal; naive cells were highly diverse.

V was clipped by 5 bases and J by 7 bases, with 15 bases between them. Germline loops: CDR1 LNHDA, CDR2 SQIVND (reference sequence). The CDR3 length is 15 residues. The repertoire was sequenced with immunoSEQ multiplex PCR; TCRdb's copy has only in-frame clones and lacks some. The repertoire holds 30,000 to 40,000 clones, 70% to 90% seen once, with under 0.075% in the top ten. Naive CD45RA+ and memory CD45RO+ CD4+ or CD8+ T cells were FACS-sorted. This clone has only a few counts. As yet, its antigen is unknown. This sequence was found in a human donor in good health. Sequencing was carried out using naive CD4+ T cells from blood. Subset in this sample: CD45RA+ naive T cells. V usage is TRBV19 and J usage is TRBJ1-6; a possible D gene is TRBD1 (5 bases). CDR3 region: CASSQKQVGNSPLHF. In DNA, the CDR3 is TGTGCCAGTAGTCAAAAACAGGTTGGGAATTCACCCCTCCACTTT.